Below, 20 T cell receptor beta chains from the same sample are listed, as sequenced in a study of OX40 agonist ivuxolimab in advanced cancers. Library preparation employed the immunoSEQ multiplex PCR assay. TCRdb took over this immuneACCESS table, retaining in-frame rearrangements with V and J assigned. Such tables are incomplete; in checked studies, under half of the missing clones stem from an unresolved V gene, and the remainder is unexplained. This sample comprises 52,000 or so clones, roughly 89% of them detected only once. The ten largest clones add up to about 0.65% of the sample. The sequencing here drew on CD4+ or CD8+ T cells sorted from blood, taken in a trial of the OX40 agonist ivuxolimab. Receptor source: an adult with an advanced solid tumor such as melanoma, head and neck, liver or kidney cancer.

J is TRBJ1-2 and V is TRBV19, with D possibly being TRBD1 (6 bases). Looked up from germline, CDR1 is LNHDA and CDR2 is SQIVND (reference sequence). Trimming removed 9 bases from V and 4 bases from J, with 24 bases in between. This CDR3 contains 16 residues. The CDR3 DNA follows: TGTGCCAGCACCGCCCGTGGGGGGGCTCGCCCCTATGGCTACACCTTC. Translated, it gives CASTARGGARPYGYTF.

This clone turned up a few times. This chain connects TRBV11-3 to TRBJ1-1; D may be TRBD1 (5 bases). V lost 5 bases to trimming and J lost 8 bases, with 15 bases between them. Germline values: CDR1 SGHNT, CDR2 YENEEA. The CDR3 loop spans 13 amino acids. In nucleotides, the CDR3 is TGTGCCAGCAGCCGAAGGGACGGAAGAGAAGCTTTCTTT. Its translation: CASSRRDGREAFF.

In nucleotides, the CDR3 is TGTGCCAGTAGTATTTTCGGGACAGGGGGCAGGGACTATGGCTACACCTTC. Its protein product is CASSIFGTGGRDYGYTF. The chain uses TRBV19 and TRBJ1-2, with TRBD1 matching 12 bases. Germline trimming cut 3 bases from V and 3 bases from J; bases unmatched to any gene: 8. Germline assignment: CDR1 LNHDA and CDR2 SQIVND (reference sequence). The CDR3 is made up of 17 amino acids. Combining the CDR3 with reference TRBV19 and TRBJ1-2 gives the whole variable domain DGGITQSPKYLFRKEGQNVTLSCEQNLNHDAMYWYRQDPGQGLRLIYYSQIVNDFQKGDIAEGYSVSREKKESFPLTVTSAQKNPTAFYLCASSIFGTGGRDYGYTFGSGTRLTVV.

The chain links TRBV2 to TRBJ2-3; D remains ambiguous. Trimming pared 2 bases from V and 4 bases from J, leaving 10 bases between. The CDR3 covers 14 residues. Germline CDR1 is SNHLY and CDR2 is FYNNEI. CDR3 in DNA: TGTGCCAGCAGTGAAAGAGGTGTCGCAGATACGCAGTATTTT. As protein: CASSERGVADTQYF.

The chain combines TRBV9 with TRBJ2-1; D is possibly TRBD2 (6 bases). Germline V gene lookup returns CDR1 SGDLS and CDR2 YYNGEE. V was cut by 0 bases and J by 8 bases, with 9 bases left in between. CDR3 length: 13 residues. CDR3 sequence: CASSVELAYEQFF. The CDR3 DNA follows: TGTGCCAGCAGCGTAGAACTAGCCTATGAGCAGTTCTTC.

The rearrangement links TRBV27 to TRBJ1-2; 7 positions agree with TRBD1. This CDR3 is 14 amino acids long. Germline CDR1 reads MNHEY; CDR2 reads SMNVEV (reference sequence). Losses at the gene ends were 4 bases for V and 4 bases for J; bases not matched to a gene: 6. CDR3: CASSYQAGGYGYTF. The CDR3 coding sequence is TGTGCCAGCAGTTATCAGGCAGGGGGCTATGGCTACACCTTC.

V gene TRBV29-1 combines with J gene TRBJ1-2; maybe TRBD1 (5 bases). Per the germline V gene, CDR1 is SQVTM and CDR2 is ANQGSEA. Deletions cut 5 bases from V and 2 bases from J, with 9 bases between. The CDR3 spans 12 residues. The CDR3 loop is CSVLGDNYGYTF. CDR3 DNA: TGCAGCGTTCTAGGGGACAACTATGGCTACACCTTC. Full variable domain (remainder filled in from reference TRBV29-1 and TRBJ1-2): SAVISQKPSRDICQRGTSLTIQCQVDSQVTMMFWYRQQPGQSLTLIATANQGSEATYESGFVIDKFPISRPNLTFSTLTVSNMSPEDSSIYLCSVLGDNYGYTFGSGTRLTVV.

The chain couples TRBV11-3 to TRBJ1-5, with 10 nucleotides matching TRBD1. J lost 5 bases, V lost 5 bases, and 6 bases had no gene match. The CDR3 sequence is 15 residues long. The V gene's germline CDR1 is SGHNT and CDR2 YENEEA. CDR3 bases: TGTGCCAGCAGCCCGAGGACAGGGGGGCATCAGCCCCAGCATTTT. Amino acid sequence: CASSPRTGGHQPQHF.

The chain uses TRBV7-2 and TRBJ2-5; 7 nucleotides match TRBD2. Per the germline V gene, CDR1 is SGHTA and CDR2 is FQGNSA. With V trimmed by 3 bases and J by 2 bases, 3 bases remained unmatched. The CDR3 extends over 14 amino acids. The CDR3: CASSFEGGQETQYF. DNA for the CDR3: TGTGCCAGCAGCTTCGAGGGAGGGCAAGAGACCCAGTACTTC. Together with reference TRBV7-2 and TRBJ2-5, the CDR3 gives the full variable domain: GAGVSQSPSNKVTEKGKDVELRCDPISGHTALYWYRQSLGQGLEFLIYFQGNSAPDKSGLPSDRFSAERTGGSVSTLTIQRTQQEDSAVYLCASSFEGGQETQYFGPGTRLLVL.

The V and J genes are TRBV18 and TRBJ2-5; D is unclear. Looked up from germline, CDR1 is KGHSH and CDR2 is LQKENI. The CDR3 covers 13 residues. Trimming removed 5 bases from V and 2 bases from J, with 9 bases in between. The DNA for the CDR3 is TGTGCCAGCTCATTGCAAGCTCAAGAGACCCAGTACTTC. Translating it yields CASSLQAQETQYF.

The chain joins TRBV9 to TRBJ2-1; D not resolved. Germline values: CDR1 SGDLS, CDR2 YYNGEE. The CDR3 runs 12 residues. V was trimmed by 3 bases and J by 5 bases, leaving 6 bases between them. CDR3 sequence reads: CASSARDNEQFF. The DNA for the CDR3 is TGTGCCAGCAGCGCACGTGACAATGAGCAGTTCTTC.

The CDR3 is CASSQGGQGENYGYTF. The CDR3 DNA reads TGTGCCAGCAGCCAAGGTGGACAGGGAGAAAACTATGGCTACACCTTC. The chain uses TRBV4-2 and TRBJ1-2, with 8 nucleotides matching TRBD1. With V trimmed by 1 base and J by 2 bases, 6 bases remained unmatched. CDR1 and CDR2 (germline): LGHNA, YNFKEQ. The CDR3 is made up of 16 amino acids.

The chain has TRBV5-6 and TRBJ2-7; D is unclear. Trimming pared 0 bases from V and 6 bases from J, leaving 16 bases between. The CDR3 contains 15 residues. Germline lookup yields CDR1 SGHDT and CDR2 YYEEEE. The CDR3 nucleotides read TGTGCCAGCAGCTTGGGGGTTCTGCGTCAGCGCGAGCAGTACTTC. It yields the protein CASSLGVLRQREQYF.

V is TRBV11-2 and J is TRBJ2-5; D is perhaps TRBD2 (5 bases). CDR1 is SGHAT, CDR2 FQNNGV, per germline. This CDR3 is built from 15 residues. The V gene lost 0 bases and the J gene lost 5 bases, with 13 bases spanning the gap. CDR3 DNA sequence: TGTGCCAGCAGCTTAGAGCGGGTAGCCAGGGAGACCCAGTACTTC. Its translation: CASSLERVARETQYF.

V gene TRBV19 combines with J gene TRBJ2-7; no firm D call. The CDR3 length is 13 residues. Germline lookup yields CDR1 LNHDA and CDR2 SQIVND (reference sequence). V was trimmed by 6 bases and J by 3 bases, leaving 12 bases between them. DNA of the CDR3: TGTGCCAGTAGCGCCGACACCTACTACGAGCAGTACTTC. This codes for CASSADTYYEQYF.

The chain combines TRBV9 with TRBJ2-1, with D unresolved. V gave up 0 bases and J gave up 9 bases, with 13 bases separating them. From germline, CDR1 is SGDLS and CDR2 YYNGEE. There are 14 residues in the CDR3. This CDR3 is CASSVGGLLGEQFF. DNA for the CDR3: TGTGCCAGCAGCGTAGGTGGGCTTCTCGGTGAGCAGTTCTTC.

The chain has TRBV19 and TRBJ2-7, with D uncertain. Germline values: CDR1 LNHDA, CDR2 SQIVND (reference sequence). CDR3 size: 14 residues. V dropped 4 bases and J dropped 1 base, with 11 bases sitting between them. CDR3 amino acids: CASSKFDKSYEQYF. As DNA, the CDR3 is TGTGCCAGTAGTAAATTCGACAAATCCTACGAGCAGTACTTC.

This clone is labeled as medium-sized. The rearrangement links TRBV2 to TRBJ1-4; D not resolved. V was pared by 0 bases and J by 8 bases, with 13 bases between. The CDR3 has 15 amino acids. Germline CDR1 and CDR2: SNHLY and FYNNEI. The CDR3 DNA follows: TGTGCCAGCAGTGAAGCCCCTGGAGCAGTCGAAAAACTGTTTTTT. The encoded protein is CASSEAPGAVEKLFF.

The CDR3 sequence is CASTLGAENTGELFF. The CDR3 bases are TGTGCCAGCACCCTGGGGGCCGAGAACACCGGGGAGCTGTTTTTT. The V and J genes are TRBV9 and TRBJ2-2; D might be TRBD1 (6 bases). Trimming pared 6 bases from V and 1 base from J, leaving 13 bases between. The CDR3 runs to 15 residues. CDR1 is SGDLS and CDR2 is YYNGEE in the germline V gene.

V and J are TRBV6-5 and TRBJ1-1; D might be TRBD1 (5 bases). The germline V and J ends were trimmed by 4 bases and 0 bases, with 15 bases remaining between them. The CDR3 is 16 amino acids. Germline CDR1 is MNHEY and CDR2 is SVGAGI. The CDR3 region is CASSSRDPTMNTEAFF. DNA for the CDR3: TGTGCCAGCAGTTCCAGGGACCCTACCATGAACACTGAAGCTTTCTTT.